The 28 T cell receptor beta chains listed next were all sequenced from one sample in a study of T cells in Graves' hyperthyroidism and ophthalmopathy. Amplified TCR beta CDR3 regions derived from RNA transcripts. The TCR CDR3 first-round RT-PCR relied on the HTBI primer set. TCRdb passed the multiplex PCR reads through MiXCR, listing each CDR3 protein once. Seen here are under 300,000 distinct CDR3 sequences, roughly 15% observed once, and the top ten hold about 14%. The sequenced sample was blood. These receptors all come from a woman between 40 and 50 years old with Graves' hyperthyroidism that later progressed to Graves' ophthalmopathy.

This rearrangement joins TRBV19 to TRBJ2-5; the match to TRBD2 covers 9 bases. CDR1 LNHDA and CDR2 SQIVND come from the germline V gene (reference sequence). The trim removed 0 bases at V and 1 base at J, leaving 6 bases unmatched. This CDR3 contains 17 residues. The CDR3 region has the DNA TGTGCCAGTAGTATAGACTTAGCGGGAGACATCCAAGAGACCCAGTACTTC. Translation gives CASSIDLAGDIQETQYF.

This clonotype was detected only a few times. The chain links TRBV29-1 to TRBJ2-1; D call uncertain. V gave up 5 bases and J gave up 4 bases, with 27 bases separating them. Germline CDR1 is SQVTM and CDR2 is ANQGSEA. The CDR3 covers 18 residues. CDR3 loop: CSVKFRTRSVQSYNEQFF. CDR3 DNA: TGCAGCGTTAAGTTCAGGACCCGATCCGTACAATCGTACAATGAGCAGTTCTTC.

This chain links TRBV15 with TRBJ2-2, with 11 bases that match TRBD1. The CDR3 length is 21 residues. J gave up 4 bases and V 5 bases, and 21 bases lay outside the gene matches. Germline V gene lookup returns CDR1 LNHNV and CDR2 YYDKDF (reference sequence). The CDR3 spells CATSGDSDLGTGGDSTGELFF. DNA of the CDR3: TGTGCCACCAGCGGTGACTCAGATCTGGGGACAGGGGGTGATTCCACCGGGGAGCTGTTTTTT.

This clonotype occurred many times. V and J are TRBV6-1 and TRBJ2-7, with 10 bases matching TRBD1. This CDR3 is 14 amino acids long. V trimming: 5 bases; J trimming: 4 bases; junction bases outside the gene matches: 5. CDR1 MNHNS and CDR2 SASEGT come from the germline V gene. The CDR3 protein is CASSYRTGGYEQYF. The CDR3 DNA reads TGTGCCAGCAGTTATCGGACAGGGGGATACGAGCAGTACTTC.

CDR3 bases: TGTGCCAGCAGTTCCGAGGGTAGCAGCTCCTACGAGCAGTACTTC. Protein product: CASSSEGSSSYEQYF. The V and J genes are TRBV11-2 and TRBJ2-7; D is possibly TRBD2 (5 bases). Germline assignment: CDR1 SGHAT and CDR2 FQNNGV. V was trimmed by 6 bases and J by 0 bases, leaving 15 bases between them. CDR3 length: 15 amino acids.

This clonotype was found many times. This chain links TRBV28 with TRBJ2-3, with a possible D match to TRBD1 (6 bases). From germline, CDR1 is MDHEN and CDR2 SYDVKM. The V end was cut by 5 bases, the J end by 6 bases, with 15 bases between. The CDR3 loop spans 14 amino acids. The CDR3 region has the DNA TGTGCCAGCAGTGACGGGACAATGCGGGATACGCAGTATTTT. This gives the protein CASSDGTMRDTQYF.

This clonotype was seen at least ten times. The chain links TRBV28 to TRBJ1-6; possible D gene TRBD1, 6 bases. Per the germline V gene, CDR1 is MDHEN and CDR2 is SYDVKM. V lost 3 bases and J 13 bases, leaving 10 bases between the germline ends. CDR3 size: 12 residues. CDR3 sequence: CASSFTQGPLHF. CDR3 in DNA: TGTGCCAGCAGTTTCACTCAGGGGCCCCTCCACTTT.

The CDR3 is CASSLPDRGNSGYTF. In DNA, the CDR3 is TGTGCCAGCAGTTTACCCGACCGGGGCAACTCCGGCTACACCTTC. The V and J genes are TRBV28 and TRBJ1-2, with a possible D match to TRBD1 (5 bases). The germline gives CDR1 MDHEN, CDR2 SYDVKM. The CDR3 is 15 residues long. Trimming took off 2 bases at V and 8 bases at J, with 18 bases between the two ends.

J is TRBJ2-7 and V is TRBV20-1; D is possibly TRBD1 or TRBD2 (5 bases each). V gave up 0 bases and J gave up 3 bases, with 18 bases separating them. CDR1 DFQATT and CDR2 SNEGSKA come from the germline V gene (reference sequence). The CDR3 loop spans 16 amino acids. The CDR3: CSARDGFRDGIYEQYF. The CDR3 DNA is TGCAGTGCTAGAGATGGCTTCCGGGACGGGATCTACGAGCAGTACTTC.

This clonotype appeared a few times. This chain joins TRBV20-1 and TRBJ1-1; possibly TRBD1 for D (6 bases). The germline gives CDR1 DFQATT, CDR2 SNEGSKA (reference sequence). Trimming shortened V by 0 bases and J by 0 bases, and 17 bases separated the two germline ends. CDR3 length equals 17 residues. The CDR3 loop is CSARDAGGPVLNTEAFF. The CDR3 coding sequence is TGCAGTGCTAGAGATGCCGGGGGGCCAGTTTTGAACACTGAAGCTTTCTTT.

Concerning this clonotype itself: A much more abundant neighbour one base away suggests this may be a read error. The J gene is TRBJ2-7, the V gene TRBV6-5; 7 bases match TRBD1. The V gene's germline CDR1 is MNHEY and CDR2 SVGAGI. CDR3 length equals 15 residues. For the CDR3, the DNA is TGTGTCAGCAGTTACTCGAAAGGGGGCAGCTACGAGCAGTACTTC. This translates into CVSSYSKGGSYEQYF.

In the case of this clonotype: This sequence may be a read error, since a much larger clone differs from it by one base. The V gene is TRBV11-2, the J gene TRBJ2-3, with a weak D call TRBD2 (5 bases). In germline, CDR1 is SGHAT, CDR2 FQNNGV. CDR3 length: 15 residues. V was cut by 3 bases and J by 4 bases, with 14 bases left in between. The DNA of the CDR3 is TGTGCCAGCAGCTTGATAGGTTCTAGCTCAGATACGCAGTATTTT. Translating it yields CASSLIGSSSDTQYF.

This clonotype was seen only a few times. Just one base apart from a much larger clone, this may be a read error. The V call is TRBV2, the J call TRBJ2-2, with D tentatively TRBD1 or TRBD2 (6 bases each). Trimming removed 8 bases at V and 1 base at J, with 8 bases between. This CDR3 spans 13 amino acids. Germline CDR1 SNHLY, CDR2 FYNNEI. CDR3 DNA sequence: TGTGCCAGCGGGGGGCTGAACACCGGGGAGCTGTTTTTT. Translating gives CASGGLNTGELFF. The whole variable domain, remainder taken from reference TRBV2 and TRBJ2-2, is EPEVTQTPSHQVTQMGQEVILRCVPISNHLYFYWYRQILGQKVEFLVSFYNNEISEKSEIFDDQFSVERPDGSNFTLKIRSTKLEDSAMYFCASGGLNTGELFFGEGSRLTVL.

To note about this clonotype: This may arise from a read error, as a much more abundant clone is one base away. The chain joins TRBV4-2 to TRBJ2-7; weak D call: TRBD1 (6 bases). This CDR3 spans 14 amino acids. Germline CDR1 LGHNA, CDR2 YNFKEQ. V lost 3 bases and J 6 bases, leaving 15 bases between the germline ends. CDR3 bases: TGTGCCAGCAGCCACGGACAGCCTTTCTCCGAGCAGTACTTC. This codes for CASSHGQPFSEQYF.

The chain combines TRBV19 with TRBJ1-6, with 7 bases identical to TRBD1. The V gene end was trimmed by 3 bases and the J gene end by 4 bases; junction bases not matched to a gene: 3. The CDR3 consists of 15 residues. Germline CDR1 LNHDA, CDR2 SQIVND (reference sequence). For the CDR3, the DNA is TGTGCCAGTAGTATCAAGGACAGGTATAATTCACCCCTCCACTTT. This codes for CASSIKDRYNSPLHF.

This clonotype was seen ten or more times. The chain joins TRBV19 to TRBJ2-2; no clear D. The V end was cut by 0 bases, the J end by 5 bases, with 10 bases between. This CDR3 has 15 amino acids. From germline, CDR1 is LNHDA and CDR2 SQIVND (reference sequence). CDR3 in amino acids: CASSIDLWGTGELFF. The CDR3 DNA reads as TGTGCCAGTAGTATAGATCTATGGGGTACCGGGGAGCTGTTTTTT.

This clonotype was found many times. The V call is TRBV2, the J call TRBJ2-2, with 8 bases lining up with TRBD2. The trim removed 3 bases at V and 3 bases at J, leaving 15 bases unmatched. Germline-derived CDR1 and CDR2 are SNHLY and FYNNEI. This CDR3 has 19 residues. For the CDR3, the DNA is TGTGCCAGCAGTGAGTGGACTAGCAGGGGATTAGCGTACACCGGGGAGCTGTTTTTT. It translates to CASSEWTSRGLAYTGELFF.

Ten or more counts support this clonotype. This chain links TRBV12-5 with TRBJ2-1; TRBD1 matches at 12 bases. Germline loops: CDR1 LGHNT, CDR2 FRNRAP. The CDR3 is made up of 22 amino acids. With 3 bases clipped from V and 3 bases from J, the junction kept 21 bases outside the gene matches. The CDR3, as DNA: TGTGCTAGTGGTTTACCTCCCCCGGGACAGGGGGCGAGCGGGAGGAACTACAATGAGCAGTTCTTC. As protein: CASGLPPPGQGASGRNYNEQFF.

The chain joins TRBV3-1 to TRBJ1-3; no clear D. Per the germline V gene, CDR1 is LGHDT and CDR2 is YNNKEL (reference sequence). V was shortened by 4 bases and J by 4 bases, with 17 bases between the two germline ends. CDR3 length equals 16 residues. CDR3 bases: TGTGCCAGCAGCCTCGAGAGTGGGATAACAGGAAACACCATATATTTT. Translation: CASSLESGITGNTIYF.

This clonotype appeared many times. The chain uses TRBV11-2 and TRBJ1-6; D gene unclear. From germline, CDR1 is SGHAT and CDR2 FQNNGV. Trimming took off 1 base at V and 3 bases at J, with 7 bases between the two ends. This CDR3 has 15 amino acids. CDR3: CASSLGPIYNSPLHF. CDR3 nucleotide sequence: TGTGCCAGCAGCTTAGGACCGATCTATAATTCACCCCTCCACTTT.

The table lists this clonotype with many counts. The gene calls are TRBV19 and TRBJ2-2; TRBD1 matches 9 bases. The CDR3 has 13 residues. V shed 9 bases and J 4 bases; nucleotides not matched to a gene: 3. Germline CDR1 LNHDA, CDR2 SQIVND (reference sequence). The CDR3 DNA sequence: TGTGCCAGCGGACAGGGGATCACCGGGGAGCTGTTTTTT. Translation: CASGQGITGELFF.

V usage is TRBV5-1 and J usage is TRBJ2-3; D unclear. V gave up 4 bases and J gave up 5 bases, with 8 bases separating them. Germline CDR1 SGHRS, CDR2 YFSETQ. The CDR3 is 12 amino acids. CDR3 in amino acids: CASSRDGDTQYF. DNA for the CDR3: TGCGCCAGCAGCAGAGATGGAGATACGCAGTATTTT.

This clonotype came up many times. The chain has TRBV6-2 or TRBV6-3 and TRBJ1-5; perhaps TRBD1 as D (6 bases). Germline V CDR1 and CDR2: MNHEY, SVGEGT. V lost 0 bases, J lost 7 bases, and 16 bases lay in between. This CDR3 is 16 amino acids long. This CDR3 is CASSYSGRGSRQPQHF. The CDR3 bases are TGTGCCAGCAGTTACTCTGGCAGGGGATCTCGGCAGCCCCAGCATTTT.

At least ten counts were recorded for this clonotype. The chain employs TRBV3-1 and TRBJ1-1; D may be TRBD1 (5 bases). V was shortened by 5 bases and J by 0 bases, with 22 bases between the two germline ends. In germline, CDR1 is LGHDT, CDR2 YNNKEL (reference sequence). The CDR3 sequence is 18 residues long. In DNA, the CDR3 is TGTGCCAGCAGCGATCTACCCGGCAGGGTTGGGATGAACACTGAAGCTTTCTTT. Translated, it gives CASSDLPGRVGMNTEAFF.

V gene TRBV13 combines with J gene TRBJ2-1; TRBD1 or TRBD2 may be the D gene (6 bases each). V dropped 4 bases and J dropped 4 bases, with 17 bases sitting between them. The CDR3 extends over 16 amino acids. Germline loops: CDR1 PRHDT, CDR2 FYEKMQ (reference sequence). CDR3 sequence: CASSSPIGGPYNEQFF. In nucleotides, the CDR3 is TGTGCCAGCAGCTCCCCCATAGGGGGGCCGTACAATGAGCAGTTCTTC.

V and J are TRBV27 and TRBJ1-1, with D perhaps matching TRBD1 (5 bases). The CDR3 has 11 residues. Germline CDR1 reads MNHEY; CDR2 reads SMNVEV (reference sequence). Trimming pared 5 bases from V and 8 bases from J, leaving 9 bases between. This chain's CDR3 is CASSGGGEAFF. CDR3 bases: TGTGCCAGCAGTGGGGGGGGGGAAGCTTTCTTT.

The chain couples TRBV19 to TRBJ1-1, with 8 bases that match TRBD1. Germline V lookup: CDR1 LNHDA, CDR2 SQIVND (reference sequence). V lost 3 bases and J lost 11; bases outside the gene matches: 11. CDR3 length: 14 amino acids. The CDR3 protein is CASSITGGAPPAFF. CDR3 coding DNA: TGTGCCAGTAGTATTACAGGGGGGGCCCCCCCCGCTTTCTTT.

Ten or more counts support this clonotype. The V and J genes are TRBV7-9 and TRBJ2-7, with a weak D call TRBD2 (6 bases). The V and J ends lost 1 base and 2 bases respectively, with 12 bases between them. The CDR3 has 15 residues. CDR1 is SEHNR and CDR2 is FQNEAQ in the germline V gene (reference sequence). The CDR3 coding sequence is TGTGCCAGCAGCTTAGGGGACTTTAGCCCCTACGAGCAGTACTTC. It yields the protein CASSLGDFSPYEQYF.